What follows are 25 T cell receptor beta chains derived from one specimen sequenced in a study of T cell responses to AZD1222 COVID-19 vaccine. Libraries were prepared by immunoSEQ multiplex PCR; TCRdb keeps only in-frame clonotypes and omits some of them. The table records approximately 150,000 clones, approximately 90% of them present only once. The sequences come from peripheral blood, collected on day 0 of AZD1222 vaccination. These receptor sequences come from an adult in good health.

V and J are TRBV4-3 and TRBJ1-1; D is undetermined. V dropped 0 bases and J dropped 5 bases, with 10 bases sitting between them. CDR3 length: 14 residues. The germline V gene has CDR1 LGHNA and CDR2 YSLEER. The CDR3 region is CASSQDPVGTEAFF. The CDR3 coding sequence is TGCGCCAGCAGCCAAGATCCGGTTGGGACTGAAGCTTTCTTT.

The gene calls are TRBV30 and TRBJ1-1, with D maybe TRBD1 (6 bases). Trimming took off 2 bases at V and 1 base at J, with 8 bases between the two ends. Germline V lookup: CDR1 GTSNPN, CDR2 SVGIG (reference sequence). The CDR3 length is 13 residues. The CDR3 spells CAWSKGGNTEAFF. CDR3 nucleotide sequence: TGTGCCTGGAGTAAGGGGGGGAACACTGAAGCTTTCTTT.

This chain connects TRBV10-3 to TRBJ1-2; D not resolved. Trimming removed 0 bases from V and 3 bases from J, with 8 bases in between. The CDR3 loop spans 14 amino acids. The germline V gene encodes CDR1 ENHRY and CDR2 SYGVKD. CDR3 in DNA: TGTGCCATCAGTGAGTCGGGCAGCTACTATGGCTACACCTTC. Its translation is CAISESGSYYGYTF.

The CDR3 sequence: CASSLEGHEQYF. The CDR3 bases are TGTGCCAGCAGCTTAGAAGGGCACGAGCAGTACTTC. The V call is TRBV7-2, the J call TRBJ2-7; no clear D gene. The CDR3 sequence is 12 residues long. CDR1 is SGHTA, CDR2 FQGNSA, per germline. V was clipped by 1 base and J by 5 bases, with 6 bases between them.

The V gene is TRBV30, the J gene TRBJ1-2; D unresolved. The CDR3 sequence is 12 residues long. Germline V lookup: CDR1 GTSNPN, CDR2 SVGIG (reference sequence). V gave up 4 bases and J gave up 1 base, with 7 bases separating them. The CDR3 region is CAWNSDNYGYTF. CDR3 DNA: TGTGCCTGGAATTCGGATAACTATGGCTACACCTTC. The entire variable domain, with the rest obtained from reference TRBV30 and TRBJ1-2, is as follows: SQTIHQWPATLVQPVGSPLSLECTVEGTSNPNLYWYRQAAGRGLQLLFYSVGIGQISSEVPQNLSASRPQDRQFILSSKKLLLSDSGFYLCAWNSDNYGYTFGSGTRLTVV.

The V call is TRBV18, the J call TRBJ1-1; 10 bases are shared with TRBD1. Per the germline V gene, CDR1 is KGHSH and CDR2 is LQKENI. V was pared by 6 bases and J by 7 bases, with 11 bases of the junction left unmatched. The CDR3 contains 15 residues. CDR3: CASSQTGGDIREAFF. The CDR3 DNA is TGTGCCAGCTCTCAGACAGGGGGCGATATCCGTGAAGCTTTCTTT.

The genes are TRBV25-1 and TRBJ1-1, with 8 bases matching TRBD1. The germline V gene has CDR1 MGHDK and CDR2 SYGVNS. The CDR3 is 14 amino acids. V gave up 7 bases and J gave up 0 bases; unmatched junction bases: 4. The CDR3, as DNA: TGTGCCAGCACACGGACAGGGCTGAACACTGAAGCTTTCTTT. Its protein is CASTRTGLNTEAFF.

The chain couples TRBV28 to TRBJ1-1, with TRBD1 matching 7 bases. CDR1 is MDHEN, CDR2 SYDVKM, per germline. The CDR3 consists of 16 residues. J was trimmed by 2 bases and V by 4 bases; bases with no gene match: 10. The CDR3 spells CASSSYTGTENTEAFF. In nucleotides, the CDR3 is TGTGCCAGCAGTTCATACACCGGGACAGAAAACACTGAAGCTTTCTTT.

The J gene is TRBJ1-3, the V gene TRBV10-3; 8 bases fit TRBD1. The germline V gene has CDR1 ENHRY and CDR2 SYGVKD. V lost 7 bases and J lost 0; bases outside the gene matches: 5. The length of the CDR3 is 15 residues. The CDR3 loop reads CAITRTGNSGNTIYF. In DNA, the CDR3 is TGTGCCATCACCCGGACAGGGAACTCTGGAAACACCATATATTTT.

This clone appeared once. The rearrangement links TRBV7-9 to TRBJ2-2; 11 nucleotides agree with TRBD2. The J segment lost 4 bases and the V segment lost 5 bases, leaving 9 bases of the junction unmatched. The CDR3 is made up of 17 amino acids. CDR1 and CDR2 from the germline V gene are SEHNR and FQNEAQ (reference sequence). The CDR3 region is CASSPPSGRHPTGELFF. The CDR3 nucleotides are TGTGCCAGCAGCCCCCCTAGCGGGAGGCACCCCACCGGGGAGCTGTTTTTT.

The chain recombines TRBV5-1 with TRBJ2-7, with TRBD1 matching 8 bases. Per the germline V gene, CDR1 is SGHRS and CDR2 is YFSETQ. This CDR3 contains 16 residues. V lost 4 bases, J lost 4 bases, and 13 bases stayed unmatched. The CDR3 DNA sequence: TGCGCCAGCAGCCCTAAGACAGGGGAGACGGGGTACGAGCAGTACTTC. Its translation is CASSPKTGETGYEQYF.

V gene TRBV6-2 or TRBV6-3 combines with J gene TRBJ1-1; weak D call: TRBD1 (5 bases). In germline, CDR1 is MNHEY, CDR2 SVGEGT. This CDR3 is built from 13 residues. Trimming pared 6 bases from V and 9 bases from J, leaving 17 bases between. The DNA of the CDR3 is TGTGCCAGCAGCCCAGGACAAGACCGTCAAGCTTTCTTT. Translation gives CASSPGQDRQAFF.

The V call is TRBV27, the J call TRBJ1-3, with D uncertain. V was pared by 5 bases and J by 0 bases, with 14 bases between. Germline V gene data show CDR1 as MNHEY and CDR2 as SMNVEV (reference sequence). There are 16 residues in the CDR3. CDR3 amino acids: CASSTHGLSSGNTIYF. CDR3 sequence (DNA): TGTGCCAGCAGTACCCACGGGCTAAGCTCTGGAAACACCATATATTTT.

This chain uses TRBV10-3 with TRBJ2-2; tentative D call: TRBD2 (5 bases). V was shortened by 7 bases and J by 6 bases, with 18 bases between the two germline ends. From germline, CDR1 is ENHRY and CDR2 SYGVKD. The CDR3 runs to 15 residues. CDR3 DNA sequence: TGTGCCATCAATGGGAGAGGGAGCTTGTCCGGGGAGCTGTTTTTT. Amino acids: CAINGRGSLSGELFF.

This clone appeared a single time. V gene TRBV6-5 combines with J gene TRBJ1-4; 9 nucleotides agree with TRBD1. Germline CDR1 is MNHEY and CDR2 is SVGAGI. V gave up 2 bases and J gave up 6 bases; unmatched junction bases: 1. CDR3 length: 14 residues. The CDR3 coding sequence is TGTGCCAGCAGTTACGACAGGGGGTATGAAAAACTGTTTTTT. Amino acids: CASSYDRGYEKLFF.

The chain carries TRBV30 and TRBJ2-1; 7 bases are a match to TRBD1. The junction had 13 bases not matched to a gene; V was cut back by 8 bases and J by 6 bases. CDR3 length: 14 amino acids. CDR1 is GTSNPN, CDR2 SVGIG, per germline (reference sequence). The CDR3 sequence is CAGGGQLIFNEQFF. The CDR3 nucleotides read TGTGCCGGTGGGGGACAGCTAATTTTCAATGAGCAGTTCTTC.

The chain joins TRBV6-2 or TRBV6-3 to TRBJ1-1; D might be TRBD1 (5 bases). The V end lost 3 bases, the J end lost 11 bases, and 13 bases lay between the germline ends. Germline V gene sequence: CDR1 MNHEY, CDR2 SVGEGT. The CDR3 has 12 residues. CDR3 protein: CASSYIGAEAFF. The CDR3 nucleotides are TGTGCCAGCAGTTATATCGGGGCGGAGGCTTTCTTT.

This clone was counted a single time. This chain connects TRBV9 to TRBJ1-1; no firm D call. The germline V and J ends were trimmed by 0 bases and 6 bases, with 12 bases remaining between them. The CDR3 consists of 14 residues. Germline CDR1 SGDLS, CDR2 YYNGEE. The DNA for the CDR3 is TGTGCCAGCAGCGTAGATAGGGTCGAGGCTGAAGCTTTCTTT. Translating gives CASSVDRVEAEAFF.

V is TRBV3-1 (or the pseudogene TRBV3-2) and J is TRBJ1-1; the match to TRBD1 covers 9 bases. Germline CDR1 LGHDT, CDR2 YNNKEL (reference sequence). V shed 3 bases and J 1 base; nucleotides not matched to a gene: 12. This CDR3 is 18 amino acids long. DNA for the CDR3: TGTGCCAGCAGCCAGTACACAGGGGGCCTACGAGGGAACACTGAAGCTTTCTTT. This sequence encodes CASSQYTGGLRGNTEAFF.

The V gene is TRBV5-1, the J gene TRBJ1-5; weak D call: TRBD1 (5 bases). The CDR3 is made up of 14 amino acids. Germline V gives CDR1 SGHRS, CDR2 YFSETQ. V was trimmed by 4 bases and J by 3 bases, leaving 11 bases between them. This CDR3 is CASSPGRFNQPQHF. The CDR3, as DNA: TGCGCCAGCAGCCCGGGACGGTTCAATCAGCCCCAGCATTTT.

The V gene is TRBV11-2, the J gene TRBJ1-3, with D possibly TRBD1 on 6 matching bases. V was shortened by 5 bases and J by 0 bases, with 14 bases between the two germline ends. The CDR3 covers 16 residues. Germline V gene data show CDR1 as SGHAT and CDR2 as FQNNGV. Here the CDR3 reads CASSERGQLSGNTIYF. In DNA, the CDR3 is TGTGCCAGCAGCGAACGGGGGCAGCTCTCTGGAAACACCATATATTTT.

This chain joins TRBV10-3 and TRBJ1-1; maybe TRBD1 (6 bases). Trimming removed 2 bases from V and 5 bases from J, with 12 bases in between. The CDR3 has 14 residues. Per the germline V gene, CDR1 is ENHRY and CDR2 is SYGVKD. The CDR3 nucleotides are TGTGCCATCAGTGAGGGTTATCAGGGGACTGAAGCTTTCTTT. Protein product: CAISEGYQGTEAFF.

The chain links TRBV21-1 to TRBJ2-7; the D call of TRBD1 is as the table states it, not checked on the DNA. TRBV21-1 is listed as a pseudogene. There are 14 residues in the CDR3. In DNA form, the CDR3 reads TGTGCCAGCACCACCCAACACAGGGTGTACGAGCAGTACTTC. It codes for CASTTQHRVYEQYF.

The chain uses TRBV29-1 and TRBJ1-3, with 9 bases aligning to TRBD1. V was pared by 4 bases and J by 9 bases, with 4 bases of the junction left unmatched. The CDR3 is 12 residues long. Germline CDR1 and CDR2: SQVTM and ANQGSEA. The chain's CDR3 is CSVGDREGTIYF. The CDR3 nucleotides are TGCAGCGTTGGGGACAGGGAGGGCACCATATATTTT.

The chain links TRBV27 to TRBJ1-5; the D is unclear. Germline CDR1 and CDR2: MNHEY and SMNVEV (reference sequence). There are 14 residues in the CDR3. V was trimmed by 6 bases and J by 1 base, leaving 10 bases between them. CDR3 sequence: CASRPGVSNQPQHF. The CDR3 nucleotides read TGTGCCAGCAGACCCGGGGTAAGCAATCAGCCCCAGCATTTT.